This T cell receptor beta chain is drawn from a study of cytomegalovirus exposure and HLA in healthy donors. Study-level information: Caucasian-associated ancestry cluster membership applied to approximately 84% of under 450 genotyped donors. Study-wide results and caveats: Per a later analysis, fewer than 20,000 TCR beta sequences showed association with HLA alleles at 0.05 false discovery rate. In vitro checks showed that a few CMV-associated chains really do target CMV antigens. It was only CMV serostatus that was available as immune exposure information.

This clone came up a few times. The antigen is undetermined. The study ran its PCR with 60 Vbeta and 13 Jbeta primers. Only in-frame clones appear in the TCRdb table, and some are missing; sequencing was by immunoSEQ multiplex PCR. The sample holds fewer than 200,000 clones, around two thirds seen once. Germline V gene data show CDR1 as LGHNA and CDR2 as YSLEER. The CDR3 runs 14 residues. V dropped 1 base and J dropped 6 bases, with 12 bases sitting between them. The sample taken for sequencing was PBMCs. V is TRBV4-3 and J is TRBJ1-1; the D is unclear. The receptor's source is a man aged 50 to 60 in good health and CMV-seronegative. The CDR3 region is CASSQVNAGAEAFF. The CDR3 DNA reads TGCGCCAGCAGCCAAGTGAATGCGGGCGCTGAAGCTTTCTTT.